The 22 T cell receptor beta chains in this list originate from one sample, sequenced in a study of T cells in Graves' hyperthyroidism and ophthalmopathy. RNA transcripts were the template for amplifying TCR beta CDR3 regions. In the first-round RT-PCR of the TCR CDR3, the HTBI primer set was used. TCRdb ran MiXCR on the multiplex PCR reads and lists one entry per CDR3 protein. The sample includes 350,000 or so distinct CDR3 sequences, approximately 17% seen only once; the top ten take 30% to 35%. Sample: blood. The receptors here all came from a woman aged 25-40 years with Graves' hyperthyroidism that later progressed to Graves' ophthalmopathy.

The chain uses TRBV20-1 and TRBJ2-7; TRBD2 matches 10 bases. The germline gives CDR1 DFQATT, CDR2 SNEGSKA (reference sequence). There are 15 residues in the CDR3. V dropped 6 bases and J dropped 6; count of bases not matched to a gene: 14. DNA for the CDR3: TGCAGTGCAGAACGGACTAGCGGCCGGCCCCCCGAGCAGTACTTC. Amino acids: CSAERTSGRPPEQYF.

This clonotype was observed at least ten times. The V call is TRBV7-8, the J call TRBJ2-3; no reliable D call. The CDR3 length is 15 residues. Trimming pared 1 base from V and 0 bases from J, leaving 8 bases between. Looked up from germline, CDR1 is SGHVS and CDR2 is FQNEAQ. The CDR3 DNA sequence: TGTGCCAGCAGCTTAGTGGTCACCAGCACAGATACGCAGTATTTT. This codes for CASSLVVTSTDTQYF.

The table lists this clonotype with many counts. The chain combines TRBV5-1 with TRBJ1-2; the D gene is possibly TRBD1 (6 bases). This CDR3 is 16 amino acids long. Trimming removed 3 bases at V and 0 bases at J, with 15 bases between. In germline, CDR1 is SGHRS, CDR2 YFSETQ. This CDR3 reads CASSSGGGPANYGYTF. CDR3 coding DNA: TGCGCCAGCAGCTCCGGGGGGGGGCCAGCTAACTATGGCTACACCTTC.

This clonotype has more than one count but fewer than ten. DNA of the CDR3: TGTGCCAGTAGTATGACAGGGGACGAGCAGTACTTC. It encodes CASSMTGDEQYF. This chain joins TRBV19 and TRBJ2-7; 8 bases are shared with TRBD1. CDR1 and CDR2 (germline): LNHDA, SQIVND (reference sequence). V dropped 3 bases and J dropped 5; count of bases not matched to a gene: 0. The CDR3 consists of 12 residues.

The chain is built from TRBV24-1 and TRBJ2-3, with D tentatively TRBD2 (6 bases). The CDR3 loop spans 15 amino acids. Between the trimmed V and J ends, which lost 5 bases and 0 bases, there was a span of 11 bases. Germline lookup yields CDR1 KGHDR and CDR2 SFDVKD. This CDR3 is CATSAVGSSTDTQYF. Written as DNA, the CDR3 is TGTGCCACCAGTGCGGTCGGGAGTAGCACAGATACGCAGTATTTT.

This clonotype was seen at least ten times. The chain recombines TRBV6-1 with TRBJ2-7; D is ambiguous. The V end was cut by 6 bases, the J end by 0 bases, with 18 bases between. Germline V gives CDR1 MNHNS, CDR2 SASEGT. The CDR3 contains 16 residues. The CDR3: CASRGYSGKSSYEQYF. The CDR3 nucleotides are TGTGCCAGCAGGGGGTATTCAGGTAAAAGCTCCTACGAGCAGTACTTC.

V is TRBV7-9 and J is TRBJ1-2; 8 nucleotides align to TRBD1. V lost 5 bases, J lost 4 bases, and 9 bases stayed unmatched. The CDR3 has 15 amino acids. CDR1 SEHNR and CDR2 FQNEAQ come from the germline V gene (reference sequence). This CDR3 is CASSERDRPFYGYTF. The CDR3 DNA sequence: TGTGCCAGCAGCGAAAGGGACAGGCCCTTCTATGGCTACACCTTC.

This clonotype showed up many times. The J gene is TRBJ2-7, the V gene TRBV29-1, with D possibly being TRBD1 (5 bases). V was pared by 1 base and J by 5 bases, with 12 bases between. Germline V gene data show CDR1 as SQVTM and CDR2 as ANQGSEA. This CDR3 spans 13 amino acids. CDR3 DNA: TGCAGCGTTGAAGGAGTAGGGGTCCACGAGCAGTACTTC. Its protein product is CSVEGVGVHEQYF.

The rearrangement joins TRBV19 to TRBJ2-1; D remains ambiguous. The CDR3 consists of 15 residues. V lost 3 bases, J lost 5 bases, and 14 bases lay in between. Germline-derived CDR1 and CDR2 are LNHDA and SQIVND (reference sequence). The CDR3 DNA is TGTGCCAGTAGTATTTCCAGCGATCGAAACAATGAGCAGTTCTTC. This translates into CASSISSDRNNEQFF. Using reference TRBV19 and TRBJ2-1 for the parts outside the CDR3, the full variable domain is DGGITQSPKYLFRKEGQNVTLSCEQNLNHDAMYWYRQDPGQGLRLIYYSQIVNDFQKGDIAEGYSVSREKKESFPLTVTSAQKNPTAFYLCASSISSDRNNEQFFGPGTRLTVL.

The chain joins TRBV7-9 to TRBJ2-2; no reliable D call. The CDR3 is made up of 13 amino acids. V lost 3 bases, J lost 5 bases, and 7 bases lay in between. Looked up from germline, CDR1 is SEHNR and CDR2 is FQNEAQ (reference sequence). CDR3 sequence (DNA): TGTGCCAGCAGCTTTTTTGGAACCGGGGAGCTGTTTTTT. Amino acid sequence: CASSFFGTGELFF.

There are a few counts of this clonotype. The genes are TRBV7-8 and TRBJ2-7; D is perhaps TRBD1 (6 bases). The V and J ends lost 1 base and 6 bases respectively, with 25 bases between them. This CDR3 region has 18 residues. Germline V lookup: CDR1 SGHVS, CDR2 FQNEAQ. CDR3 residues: CASSLVLGADSSPGEQYF. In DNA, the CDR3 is TGTGCCAGCAGCTTAGTACTTGGGGCGGACAGCTCTCCAGGCGAGCAGTACTTC.

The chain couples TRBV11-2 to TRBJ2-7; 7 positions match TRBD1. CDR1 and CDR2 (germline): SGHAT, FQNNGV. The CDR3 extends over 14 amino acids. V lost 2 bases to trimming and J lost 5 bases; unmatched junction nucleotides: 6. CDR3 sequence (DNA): TGTGCCAGCAGCTTACTACAGGGGTTCCACGAGCAGTACTTC. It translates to CASSLLQGFHEQYF.

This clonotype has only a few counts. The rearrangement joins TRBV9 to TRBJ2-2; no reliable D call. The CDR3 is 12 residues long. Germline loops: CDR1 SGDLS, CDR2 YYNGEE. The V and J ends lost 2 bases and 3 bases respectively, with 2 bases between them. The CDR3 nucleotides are TGTGCCAGCAGCGTTGACACCGGGGAGCTGTTTTTT. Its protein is CASSVDTGELFF. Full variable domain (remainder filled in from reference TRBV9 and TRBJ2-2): DSGVTQTPKHLITATGQRVTLRCSPRSGDLSVYWYQQSLDQGLQFLIQYYNGEERAKGNILERFSAQQFPDLHSELNLSSLELGDSALYFCASSVDTGELFFGEGSRLTVL.

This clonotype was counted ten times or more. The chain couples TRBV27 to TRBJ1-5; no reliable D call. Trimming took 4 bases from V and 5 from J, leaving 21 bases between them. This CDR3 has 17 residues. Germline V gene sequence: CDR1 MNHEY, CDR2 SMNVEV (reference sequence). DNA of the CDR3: TGTGCCAGCAGTTCACTCGGTCCGGGCTGGAGCGATCAGCCCCAGCATTTT. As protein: CASSSLGPGWSDQPQHF.

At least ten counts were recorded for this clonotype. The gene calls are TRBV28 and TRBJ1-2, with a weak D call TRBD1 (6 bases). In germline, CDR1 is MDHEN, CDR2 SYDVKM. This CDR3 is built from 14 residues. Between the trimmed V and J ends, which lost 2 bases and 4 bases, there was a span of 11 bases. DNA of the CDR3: TGTGCCAGCAGTTTAAGTTCAGGGGCCTATGGCTACACCTTC. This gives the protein CASSLSSGAYGYTF.

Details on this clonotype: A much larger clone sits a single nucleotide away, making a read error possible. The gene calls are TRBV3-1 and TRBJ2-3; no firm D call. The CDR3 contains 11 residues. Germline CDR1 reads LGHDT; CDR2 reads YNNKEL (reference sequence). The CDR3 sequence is CASSRRSTHYF. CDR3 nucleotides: TGTGCCAGCAGCCGTCGGAGTACGCACTATTTT.

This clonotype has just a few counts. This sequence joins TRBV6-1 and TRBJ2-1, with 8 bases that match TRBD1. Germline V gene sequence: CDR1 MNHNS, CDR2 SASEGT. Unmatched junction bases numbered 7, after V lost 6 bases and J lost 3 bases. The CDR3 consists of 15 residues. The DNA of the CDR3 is TGTGCCAGCAGCAGACAGGGGACTCTCTACAATGAGCAGTTCTTC. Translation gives CASSRQGTLYNEQFF.

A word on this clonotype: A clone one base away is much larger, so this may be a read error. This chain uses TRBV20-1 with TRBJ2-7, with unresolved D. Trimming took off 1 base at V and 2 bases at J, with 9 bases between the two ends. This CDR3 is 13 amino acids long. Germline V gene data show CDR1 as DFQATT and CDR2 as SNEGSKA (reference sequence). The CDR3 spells CSARGPQAYEQYF. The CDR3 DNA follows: TGCAGTGCTAGAGGGCCCCAGGCCTACGAGCAGTACTTC.

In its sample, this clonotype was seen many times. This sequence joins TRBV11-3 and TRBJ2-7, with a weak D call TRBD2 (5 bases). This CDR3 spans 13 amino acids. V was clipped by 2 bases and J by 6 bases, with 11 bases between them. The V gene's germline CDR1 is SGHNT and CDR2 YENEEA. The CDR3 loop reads CASSLFNEGEQYF. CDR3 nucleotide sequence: TGTGCCAGCAGCTTATTCAATGAGGGCGAGCAGTACTTC.

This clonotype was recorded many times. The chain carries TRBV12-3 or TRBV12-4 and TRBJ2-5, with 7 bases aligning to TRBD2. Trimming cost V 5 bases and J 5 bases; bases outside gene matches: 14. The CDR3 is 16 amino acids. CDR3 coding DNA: TGTGCCAGCAGTCGATTGACGGGAGGAGTAGATGAGACCCAGTACTTC. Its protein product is CASSRLTGGVDETQYF.

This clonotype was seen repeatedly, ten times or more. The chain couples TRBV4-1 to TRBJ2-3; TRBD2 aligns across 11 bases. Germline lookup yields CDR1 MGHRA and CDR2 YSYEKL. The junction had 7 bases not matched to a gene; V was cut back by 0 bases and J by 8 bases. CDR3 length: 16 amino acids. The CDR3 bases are TGCGCCAGCAGCCAAGAAGGGATTAGCGGGGGGGGTACGCAGTATTTT. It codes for CASSQEGISGGGTQYF.

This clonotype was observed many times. CDR3 DNA: TGCAGCGTTGGGCCCGGAGCGGGAGTTGCAGATACGCAGTATTTT. It codes for CSVGPGAGVADTQYF. The V and J genes are TRBV29-1 and TRBJ2-3; 8 bases agree with TRBD2. CDR3 length: 15 residues. V shed 4 bases, J shed 4 bases, and the junction held 10 bases outside the gene matches. Per the germline V gene, CDR1 is SQVTM and CDR2 is ANQGSEA.